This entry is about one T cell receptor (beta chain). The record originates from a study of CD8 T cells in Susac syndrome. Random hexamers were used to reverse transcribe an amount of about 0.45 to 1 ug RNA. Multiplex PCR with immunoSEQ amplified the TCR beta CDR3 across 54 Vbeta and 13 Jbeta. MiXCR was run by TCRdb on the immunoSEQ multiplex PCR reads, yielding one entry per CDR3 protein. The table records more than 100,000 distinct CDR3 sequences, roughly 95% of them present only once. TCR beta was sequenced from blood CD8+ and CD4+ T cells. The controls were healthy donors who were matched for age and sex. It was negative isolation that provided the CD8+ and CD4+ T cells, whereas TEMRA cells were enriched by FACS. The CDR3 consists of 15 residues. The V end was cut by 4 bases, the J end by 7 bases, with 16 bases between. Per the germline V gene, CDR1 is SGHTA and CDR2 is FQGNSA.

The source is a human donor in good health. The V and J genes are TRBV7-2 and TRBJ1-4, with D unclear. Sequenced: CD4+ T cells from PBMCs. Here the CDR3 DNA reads TGTGCCAGCAGCTCCTCAGGAGGGTTTGCTGAAAAACTGTTTTTT. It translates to CASSSSGGFAEKLFF.